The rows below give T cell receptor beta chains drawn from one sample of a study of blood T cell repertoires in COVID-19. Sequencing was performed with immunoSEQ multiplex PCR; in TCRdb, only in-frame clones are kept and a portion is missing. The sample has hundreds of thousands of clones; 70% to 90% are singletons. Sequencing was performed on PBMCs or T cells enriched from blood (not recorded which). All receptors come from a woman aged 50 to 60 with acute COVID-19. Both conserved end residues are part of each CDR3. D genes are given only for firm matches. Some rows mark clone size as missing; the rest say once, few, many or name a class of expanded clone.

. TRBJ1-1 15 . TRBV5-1 CASSPGTQGNTEAFF TGCGCCAGCAGCCCAGGTACACAGGGGAACACTGAAGCTTTCTTT
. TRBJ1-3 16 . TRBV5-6 CASSFGTGIEGNTIYF TGTGCCAGCAGCTTCGGCACAGGGATTGAGGGAAACACCATATATTTT
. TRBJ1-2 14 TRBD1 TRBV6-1 CASSDWGQGSGYTF TGTGCCAGCAGTGATTGGGGACAGGGATCTGGCTACACCTTC
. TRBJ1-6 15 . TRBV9 CASSVGEQENSPLHF TGTGCCAGCAGCGTAGGGGAACAGGAAAATTCACCCCTCCACTTT
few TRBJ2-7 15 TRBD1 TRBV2 CASSEGTGPSYEQYF TGTGCCAGCAGTGAGGGGACAGGACCCTCCTACGAGCAGTACTTC
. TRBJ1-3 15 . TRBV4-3 CASSLDRSSGNTIYF TGCGCCAGCAGCCTCGACAGATCATCTGGAAACACCATATATTTT
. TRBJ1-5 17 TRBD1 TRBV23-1 CASSPQDREYGNQPQHF TGCGCCAGCAGTCCCCAGGACAGGGAGTATGGCAATCAGCCCCAGCATTTT
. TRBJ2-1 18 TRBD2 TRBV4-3 CASSQGTSGGLLYNEQFF TGCGCCAGCAGCCAAGGGACTAGCGGGGGCCTCCTCTACAATGAGCAGTTCTTC
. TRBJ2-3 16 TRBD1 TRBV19 CASSIEGGQSTDTQYF TGTGCCAGTAGTATAGAAGGGGGACAGAGCACAGATACGCAGTATTTT
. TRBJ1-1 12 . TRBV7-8 CASSPLNTEAFF TGTGCCAGCAGCCCTCTTAACACTGAAGCTTTCTTT
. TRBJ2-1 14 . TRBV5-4 CASSPRENFNEQFF TGTGCCAGCAGCCCCAGGGAAAATTTCAATGAGCAGTTCTTC
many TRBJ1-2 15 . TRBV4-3 CASSQDRTAPYGYTF TGCGCCAGCAGCCAAGATAGGACAGCCCCCTATGGCTACACCTTC
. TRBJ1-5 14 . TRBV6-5 CASSYSSGDQPQHF TGTGCCAGCAGTTACTCTTCCGGGGATCAGCCCCAGCATTTT
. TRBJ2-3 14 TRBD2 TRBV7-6 CASSLRTSTDTQYF TGTGCCAGCAGCCTTCGGACTAGTACAGATACGCAGTATTTT
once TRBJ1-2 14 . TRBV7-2 CASSPGDRVRGYTF TGTGCCAGCAGCCCCGGAGACAGAGTTCGGGGCTACACCTTC
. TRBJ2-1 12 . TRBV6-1 CASSEATGSQFF TGTGCCAGCAGTGAAGCCACAGGGAGCCAGTTCTTC
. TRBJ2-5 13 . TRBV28 CASSRRPRETQYF TGTGCCAGCAGTCGCAGGCCAAGGGAGACCCAGTACTTC
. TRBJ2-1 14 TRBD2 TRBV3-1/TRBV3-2 CASSQARTSGEQFF TGTGCCAGCAGCCAAGCGCGGACTAGCGGGGAGCAGTTCTTC
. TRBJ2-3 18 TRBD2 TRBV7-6 CASSPLAGTSGSTDTQYF TGTGCCAGCAGCCCTCTAGCCGGGACTAGCGGTAGCACAGATACGCAGTATTTT
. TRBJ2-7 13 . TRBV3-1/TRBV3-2 CASSRGSSYEQYF TGTGCCAGCAGCCGGGGCAGTTCCTACGAGCAGTACTTC
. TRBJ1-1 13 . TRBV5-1 CASIGLMNTEAFF TGCGCCAGCATCGGACTCATGAACACTGAAGCTTTCTTT
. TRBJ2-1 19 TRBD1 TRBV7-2 CASSLGFDRGVSPYNEQFF TGTGCCAGCAGCTTAGGATTCGACAGGGGGGTGTCGCCCTACAATGAGCAGTTCTTC